The clone carrying this T cell receptor beta chain was seen a single time. Its antigen remains unknown. Researchers prepared the TCRbeta library using unique molecular identifiers, the study reports. TCRdb re-called the PCR reads with MiXCR, one entry per CDR3 protein. The table includes more than 200,000 distinct CDR3 sequences, approximately 17% detected once. The record originates from a study of T-cell reconstitution after alpha-beta-depleted transplantation in children. The V segment lost 1 base and the J segment 5 bases; nucleotides outside the gene matches: 21. Per the germline V gene, CDR1 is MGHRA and CDR2 is YSYEKL. The CDR3 sequence is 20 residues long. Study findings and constraints: Expanded graft clones numbering several hundred reportedly gave rise to alpha-beta T cells about two months after transplant. One year after transplant, T-cell counts and diversity came mostly from newly produced T cells.

This chain joins TRBV4-1 and TRBJ2-5; 8 bases are shared with TRBD2. The TCR comes from a male patient aged 2-15 years who had a stem cell transplant for acute lymphoblastic leukemia, so the T cells may come from the graft donor. The material was PBMCs, mostly from graft donor cells, obtained 360 days after TCRalphabeta/CD19-depleted stem cell transplant. The CDR3 region is CASSQGTWRSGGGTTETQYF. CDR3 nucleotides: TGCGCCAGCAGCCAAGGGACCTGGCGCTCTGGCGGGGGGACCACGGAGACCCAGTACTTC.